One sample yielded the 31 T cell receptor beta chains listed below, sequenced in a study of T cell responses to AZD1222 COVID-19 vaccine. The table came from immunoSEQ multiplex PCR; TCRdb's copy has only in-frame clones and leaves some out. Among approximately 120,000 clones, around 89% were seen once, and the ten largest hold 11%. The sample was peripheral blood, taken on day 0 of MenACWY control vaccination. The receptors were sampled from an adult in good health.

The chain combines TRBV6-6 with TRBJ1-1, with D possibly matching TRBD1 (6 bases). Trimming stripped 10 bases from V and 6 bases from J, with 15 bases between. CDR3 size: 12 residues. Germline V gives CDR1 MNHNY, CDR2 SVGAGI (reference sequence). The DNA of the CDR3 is TGTGCCACCACGAGACGGGGGCCTGAAGCTTTCTTT. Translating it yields CATTRRGPEAFF.

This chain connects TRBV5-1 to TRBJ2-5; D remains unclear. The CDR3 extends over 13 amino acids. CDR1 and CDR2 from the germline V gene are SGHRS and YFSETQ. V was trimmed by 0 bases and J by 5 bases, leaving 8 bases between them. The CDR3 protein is CASSLGLWETQYF. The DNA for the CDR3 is TGCGCCAGCAGCTTGGGCCTTTGGGAGACCCAGTACTTC.

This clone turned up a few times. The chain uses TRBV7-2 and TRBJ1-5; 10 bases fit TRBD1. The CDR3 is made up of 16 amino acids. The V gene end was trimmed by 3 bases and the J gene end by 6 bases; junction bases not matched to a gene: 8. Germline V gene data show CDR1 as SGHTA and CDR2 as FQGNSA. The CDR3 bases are TGTGCCAGCAGCTTTATGACAGGGGGCGCGGGTCAGCCCCAGCATTTT. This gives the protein CASSFMTGGAGQPQHF. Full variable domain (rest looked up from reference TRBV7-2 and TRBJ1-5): GAGVSQSPSNKVTEKGKDVELRCDPISGHTALYWYRQSLGQGLEFLIYFQGNSAPDKSGLPSDRFSAERTGGSVSTLTIQRTQQEDSAVYLCASSFMTGGAGQPQHFGDGTRLSIL.

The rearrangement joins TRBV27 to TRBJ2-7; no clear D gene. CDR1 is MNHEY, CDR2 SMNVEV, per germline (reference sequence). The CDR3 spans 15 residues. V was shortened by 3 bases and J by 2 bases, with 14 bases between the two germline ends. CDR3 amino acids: CASSFGALGTYEQYF. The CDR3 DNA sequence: TGTGCCAGCAGTTTTGGTGCCTTGGGGACCTACGAGCAGTACTTC.

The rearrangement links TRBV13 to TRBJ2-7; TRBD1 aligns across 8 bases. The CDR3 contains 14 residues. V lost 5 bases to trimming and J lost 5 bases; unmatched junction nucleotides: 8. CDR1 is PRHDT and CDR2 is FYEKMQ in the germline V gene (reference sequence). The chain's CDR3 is CASSPTGEAHEQYF. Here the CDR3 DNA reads TGTGCCAGCAGCCCGACAGGGGAAGCGCACGAGCAGTACTTC.

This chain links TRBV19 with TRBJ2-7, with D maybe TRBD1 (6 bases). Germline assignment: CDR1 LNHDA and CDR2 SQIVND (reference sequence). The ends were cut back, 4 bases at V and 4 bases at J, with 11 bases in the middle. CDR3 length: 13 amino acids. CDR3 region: CASSTPDRYEQYF. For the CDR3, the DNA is TGTGCCAGTAGTACCCCCGACAGGTACGAGCAGTACTTC.

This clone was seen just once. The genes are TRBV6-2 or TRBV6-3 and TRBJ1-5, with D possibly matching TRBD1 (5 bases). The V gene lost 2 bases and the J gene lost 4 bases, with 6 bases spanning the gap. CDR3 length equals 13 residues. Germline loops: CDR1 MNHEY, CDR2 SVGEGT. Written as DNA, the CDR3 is TGTGCCAGCAGTTACCGACAGAATCAGCCCCAGCATTTT. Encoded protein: CASSYRQNQPQHF.

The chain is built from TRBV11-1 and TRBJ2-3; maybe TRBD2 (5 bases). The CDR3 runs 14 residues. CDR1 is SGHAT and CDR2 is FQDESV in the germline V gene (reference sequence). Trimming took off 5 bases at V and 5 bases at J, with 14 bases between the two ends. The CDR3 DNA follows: TGTGCCAGCAGCGATACGACTACCCAAGATACGCAGTATTTT. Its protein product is CASSDTTTQDTQYF.

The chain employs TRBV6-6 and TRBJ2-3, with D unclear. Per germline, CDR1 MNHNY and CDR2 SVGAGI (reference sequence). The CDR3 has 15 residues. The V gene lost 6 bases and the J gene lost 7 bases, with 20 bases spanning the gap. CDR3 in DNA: TGTGCCAGCAGCGCCGACTGGGGTGATATGAATACGCAGTATTTT. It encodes CASSADWGDMNTQYF.

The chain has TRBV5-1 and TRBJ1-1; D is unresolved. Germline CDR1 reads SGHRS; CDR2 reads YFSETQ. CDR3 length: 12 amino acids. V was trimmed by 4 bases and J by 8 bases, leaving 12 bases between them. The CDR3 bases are TGCGCCAGCAGCCCGTCGGGGTGGGAAGCTTTCTTT. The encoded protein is CASSPSGWEAFF.

This CDR3 reads CAWSNRGTGELFF. The CDR3 region has the DNA TGTGCCTGGAGTAATCGCGGGACCGGGGAGCTGTTTTTT. This chain uses TRBV30 with TRBJ2-2, with D possibly being TRBD2 (5 bases). The ends were cut back, 2 bases at V and 5 bases at J, with 9 bases in the middle. There are 13 residues in the CDR3. Per the germline V gene, CDR1 is GTSNPN and CDR2 is SVGIG (reference sequence).

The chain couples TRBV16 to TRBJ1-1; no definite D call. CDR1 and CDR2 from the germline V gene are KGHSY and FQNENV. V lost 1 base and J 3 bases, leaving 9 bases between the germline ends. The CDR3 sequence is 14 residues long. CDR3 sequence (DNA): TGTGCCAGCAGCCAATTTGCCGTGGACACTGAAGCTTTCTTT. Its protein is CASSQFAVDTEAFF.

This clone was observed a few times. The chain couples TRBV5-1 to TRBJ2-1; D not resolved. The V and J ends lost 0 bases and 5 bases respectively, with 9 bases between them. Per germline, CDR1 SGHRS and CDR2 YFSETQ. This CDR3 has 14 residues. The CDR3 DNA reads TGCGCCAGCAGCTTGGGGGTCTACAACAATGAGCAGTTCTTC. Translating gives CASSLGVYNNEQFF.

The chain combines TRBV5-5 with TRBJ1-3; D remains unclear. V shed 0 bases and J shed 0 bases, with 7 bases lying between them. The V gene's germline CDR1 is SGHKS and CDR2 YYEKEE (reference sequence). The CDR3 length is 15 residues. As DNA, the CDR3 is TGTGCCAGCAGCTTGGCCGCCGGCTCTGGAAACACCATATATTTT. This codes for CASSLAAGSGNTIYF.

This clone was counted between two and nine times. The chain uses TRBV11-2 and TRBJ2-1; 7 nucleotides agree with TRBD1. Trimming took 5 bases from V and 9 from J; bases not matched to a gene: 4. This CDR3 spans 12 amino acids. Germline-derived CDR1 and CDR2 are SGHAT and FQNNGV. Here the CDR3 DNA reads TGTGCCAGCAGCCCCGGGACAGCTGAGCAGTTCTTC. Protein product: CASSPGTAEQFF. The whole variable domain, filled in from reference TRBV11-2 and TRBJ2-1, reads EAGVAQSPRYKIIEKRQSVAFWCNPISGHATLYWYQQILGQGPKLLIQFQNNGVVDDSQLPKDRFSAERLKGVDSTLKIQPAKLEDSAVYLCASSPGTAEQFFGPGTRLTVL.

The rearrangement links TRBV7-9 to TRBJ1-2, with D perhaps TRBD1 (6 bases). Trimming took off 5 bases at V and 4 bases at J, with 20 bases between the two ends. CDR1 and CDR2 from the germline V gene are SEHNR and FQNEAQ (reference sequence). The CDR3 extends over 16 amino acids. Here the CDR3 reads CASSLPGTLTLYGYTF. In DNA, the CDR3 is TGTGCCAGCAGCCTCCCCGGGACACTGACTCTCTATGGCTACACCTTC.

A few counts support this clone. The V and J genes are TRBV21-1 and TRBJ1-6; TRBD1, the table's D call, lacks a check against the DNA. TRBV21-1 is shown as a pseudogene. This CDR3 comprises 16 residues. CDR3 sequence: CASSNGFRGIISPLHF. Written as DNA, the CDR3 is TGTGCCAGCAGCAATGGTTTCAGGGGAATTATCTCACCCCTCCACTTT.

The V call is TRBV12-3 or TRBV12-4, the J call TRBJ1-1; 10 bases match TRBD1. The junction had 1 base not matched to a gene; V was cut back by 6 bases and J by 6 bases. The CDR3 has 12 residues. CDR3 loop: CASSGQGAEAFF. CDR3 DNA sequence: TGTGCCAGCAGCGGACAGGGGGCTGAAGCTTTCTTT.

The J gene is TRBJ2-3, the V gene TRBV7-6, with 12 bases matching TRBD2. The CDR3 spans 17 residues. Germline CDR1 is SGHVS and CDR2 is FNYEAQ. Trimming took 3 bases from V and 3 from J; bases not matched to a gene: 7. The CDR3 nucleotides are TGTGCCAGCAGCTTTGAAGCTAGCGGGAGGGTTACAGATACGCAGTATTTT. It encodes CASSFEASGRVTDTQYF.

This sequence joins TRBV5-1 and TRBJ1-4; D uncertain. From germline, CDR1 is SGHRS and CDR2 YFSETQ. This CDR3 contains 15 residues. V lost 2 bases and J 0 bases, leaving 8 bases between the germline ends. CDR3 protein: CASSFKGATNEKLFF. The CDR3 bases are TGCGCCAGCAGCTTTAAGGGAGCAACTAATGAAAAACTGTTTTTT.

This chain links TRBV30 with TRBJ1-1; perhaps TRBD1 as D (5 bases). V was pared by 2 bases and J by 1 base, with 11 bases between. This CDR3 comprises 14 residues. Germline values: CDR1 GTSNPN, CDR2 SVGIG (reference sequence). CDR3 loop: CAWSKGRANTEAFF. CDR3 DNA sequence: TGTGCCTGGAGTAAAGGCAGGGCGAACACTGAAGCTTTCTTT. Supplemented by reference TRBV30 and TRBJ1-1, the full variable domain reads SQTIHQWPATLVQPVGSPLSLECTVEGTSNPNLYWYRQAAGRGLQLLFYSVGIGQISSEVPQNLSASRPQDRQFILSSKKLLLSDSGFYLCAWSKGRANTEAFFGQGTRLTVV.

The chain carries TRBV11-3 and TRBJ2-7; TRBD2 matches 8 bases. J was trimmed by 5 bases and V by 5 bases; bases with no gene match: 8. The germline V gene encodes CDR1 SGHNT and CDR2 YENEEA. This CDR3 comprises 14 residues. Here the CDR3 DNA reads TGTGCCAGCAGCCCCGTCGGGACTAGGGACGAGCAGTACTTC. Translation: CASSPVGTRDEQYF. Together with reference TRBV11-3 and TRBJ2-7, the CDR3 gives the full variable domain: EAGVVQSPRYKIIEKKQPVAFWCNPISGHNTLYWYLQNLGQGPELLIRYENEEAVDDSQLPKDRFSAERLKGVDSTLKIQPAELGDSAVYLCASSPVGTRDEQYFGPGTRLTVT.

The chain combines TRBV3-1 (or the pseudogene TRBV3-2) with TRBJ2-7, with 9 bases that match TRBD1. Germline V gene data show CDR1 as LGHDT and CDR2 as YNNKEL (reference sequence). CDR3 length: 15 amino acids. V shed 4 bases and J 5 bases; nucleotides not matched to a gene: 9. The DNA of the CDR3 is TGTGCCAGCAGCCCGACACTAGGACAGGGGAACGAGCAGTACTTC. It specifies CASSPTLGQGNEQYF.

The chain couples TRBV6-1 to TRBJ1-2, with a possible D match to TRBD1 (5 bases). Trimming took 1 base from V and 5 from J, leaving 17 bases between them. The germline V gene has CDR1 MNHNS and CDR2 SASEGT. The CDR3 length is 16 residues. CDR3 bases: TGTGCCAGCAGTGAAGTTGGGGTGGGGCCAGGATATGGCTACACCTTC. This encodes CASSEVGVGPGYGYTF.

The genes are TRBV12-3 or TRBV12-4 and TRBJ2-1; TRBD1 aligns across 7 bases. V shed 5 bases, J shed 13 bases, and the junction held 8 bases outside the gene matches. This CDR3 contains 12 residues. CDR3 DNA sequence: TGTGCCAGCAGTCGTATCCAGGGGGACCAGTTCTTC. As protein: CASSRIQGDQFF.

CDR3 bases: TGTGCCAGTAGTCCCGGGACAGACTTCTACGAGCAGTACTTC. This translates into CASSPGTDFYEQYF. This chain connects TRBV19 to TRBJ2-7; 7 bases are a match to TRBD1. The V and J ends lost 5 bases and 3 bases, in that order; junction bases with no gene match: 7. Germline V gene data show CDR1 as LNHDA and CDR2 as SQIVND (reference sequence). This CDR3 is built from 14 residues.

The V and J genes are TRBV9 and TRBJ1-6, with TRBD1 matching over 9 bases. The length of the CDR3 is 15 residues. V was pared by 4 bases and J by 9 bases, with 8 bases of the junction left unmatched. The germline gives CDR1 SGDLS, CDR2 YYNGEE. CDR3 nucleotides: TGTGCCAGCAGCCAGGGACAGGGCGGGGGTTCACCCCTCCACTTT. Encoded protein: CASSQGQGGGSPLHF. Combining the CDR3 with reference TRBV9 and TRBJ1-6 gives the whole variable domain DSGVTQTPKHLITATGQRVTLRCSPRSGDLSVYWYQQSLDQGLQFLIQYYNGEERAKGNILERFSAQQFPDLHSELNLSSLELGDSALYFCASSQGQGGGSPLHFGNGTRLTVT.

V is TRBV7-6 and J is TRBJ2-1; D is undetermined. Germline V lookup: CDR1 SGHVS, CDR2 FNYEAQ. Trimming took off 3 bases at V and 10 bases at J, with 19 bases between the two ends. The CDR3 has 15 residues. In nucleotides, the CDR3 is TGTGCCAGCAGCTTCCCTCTTGCTACTTCTGGGGAGCAGTTCTTC. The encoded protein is CASSFPLATSGEQFF.

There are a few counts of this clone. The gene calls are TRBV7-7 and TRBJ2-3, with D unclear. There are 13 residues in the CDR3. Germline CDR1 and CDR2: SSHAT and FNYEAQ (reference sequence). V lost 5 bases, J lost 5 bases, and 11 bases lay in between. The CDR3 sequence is CASSTPGQDTQYF. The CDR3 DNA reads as TGTGCCAGCAGCACTCCGGGCCAAGATACGCAGTATTTT.

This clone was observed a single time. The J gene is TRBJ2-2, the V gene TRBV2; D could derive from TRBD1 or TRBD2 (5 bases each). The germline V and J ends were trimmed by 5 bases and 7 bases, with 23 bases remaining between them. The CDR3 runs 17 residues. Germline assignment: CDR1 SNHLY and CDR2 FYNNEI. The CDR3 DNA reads TGTGCCAGCAGTAGAGGGGCCGGTGGTCGGGCGAGCGGGGAGCTGTTTTTT. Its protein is CASSRGAGGRASGELFF.

The DNA for the CDR3 is TGTGCCACTTGGCGGGGCAGGGGCAAATTCTTC. Amino acids: CATWRGRGKFF. The rearrangement links TRBV24-1 to TRBJ2-1, with D possibly being TRBD1 or TRBD2 (6 bases each). Trimming took 10 bases from V and 16 from J, leaving 19 bases between them. Germline-derived CDR1 and CDR2 are KGHDR and SFDVKD. The CDR3 covers 11 residues.